A selection of T cell receptor beta chains follows, all from one sample in a study of patients and donors after allogeneic stem cell transplantation. TCRdb ran MiXCR on the RT-PCR reads and lists one entry per CDR3 protein. The table lists about 410,000 distinct CDR3 sequences, around 16% of them singletons. Sequences were obtained from blood, either unsorted or a sorted T cell fraction (not recorded which). These TCRs come from a human donor who was either an allogeneic HSCT recipient or a stem cell or donor lymphocyte infusion donor (not recorded which). It is not recorded whose cells these are; they may come from a transplant donor. The CDR3 runs from the conserved cysteine through the conserved F or W. A D gene is named only where the DNA matches it firmly. The size of a clone is reported for some rows only, either as once, few or many, or as a class for expanded clones.

CATTDRGKLNTEAFF TGTGCCACCACGGACAGGGGGAAGTTGAACACTGAAGCTTTCTTT TRBV12-3/TRBV12-4 TRBD1 . TRBJ1-1
CSARVAGGTQEQFF TGCAGTGCTAGAGTCGCGGGAGGCACCCAGGAGCAGTTCTTC TRBV20-1 TRBD2 few TRBJ2-1
CASSQDPRDGQFF TGTGCCAGCAGCCAAGATCCCAGGGACGGCCAGTTCTTC TRBV4-2 . . TRBJ2-1
CASSLNTGAGNTIYF TGCGCCAGCAGCTTAAACACAGGGGCAGGAAACACCATATATTTT TRBV5-1 TRBD1 few TRBJ1-3
CASSPTGQEETQYF TGTGCCAGCAGCCCAACAGGACAGGAAGAGACCCAGTACTTC TRBV12-3/TRBV12-4 TRBD1 many TRBJ2-5
CSVVELAGGGANVLTF TGCAGCGTTGTGGAACTAGCGGGAGGAGGGGCCAACGTCCTGACTTTC TRBV29-1 TRBD2 . TRBJ2-6
CASSLRLAGGPFSTDTQYF TGTGCCAGCAGTTTGAGACTAGCGGGGGGGCCTTTTAGCACAGATACGCAGTATTTT TRBV12-3/TRBV12-4 TRBD2 few TRBJ2-3
CSARGPAGSYNEQFF TGCAGTGCTAGAGGGCCCGCCGGCTCCTACAATGAGCAGTTCTTC TRBV20-1 . . TRBJ2-1
CASSVLAGAETQYF TGTGCCAGCAGTGTCCTAGCGGGGGCGGAGACCCAGTACTTC TRBV27 TRBD2 few TRBJ2-5
CASSQGQGIVYEQYF TGCGCCAGCAGCCAGGGACAGGGGATTGTCTACGAGCAGTACTTC TRBV4-1 TRBD1 many TRBJ2-7
CASSSRDGSSEAFF TGCGCCAGCAGCAGCCGGGACGGTTCATCTGAAGCTTTCTTT TRBV5-1 . . TRBJ1-1
CSVGRGSNTEAFF TGCAGCGTTGGAAGGGGCTCTAACACTGAAGCTTTCTTT TRBV29-1 . many TRBJ1-1
CASSRLVLYNEQFF TGTGCCAGCAGTCGACTAGTCCTATACAATGAGCAGTTCTTC TRBV5-8 . few TRBJ2-1
CASSVALSGRASEQFF TGTGCCAGCAGCGTAGCCCTTAGCGGGAGGGCCAGTGAGCAGTTCTTC TRBV9 TRBD2 . TRBJ2-1
CASSQGGGRAHEQYF TGTGCCAGCAGCCAAGGTGGCGGGAGGGCCCACGAGCAGTACTTC TRBV3-1 TRBD2 . TRBJ2-7
CASRQGWSGNTIYF TGCGCCAGCAGACAGGGGTGGTCTGGAAACACCATATATTTT TRBV5-1 TRBD1 . TRBJ1-3
CASSLWDRGSYGYTF TGTGCCAGCAGCTTGTGGGACAGGGGGTCCTATGGCTACACCTTC TRBV7-2 TRBD1 few TRBJ1-2
CASSSNYRGLNTEAFF TGTGCTAGCAGTTCCAACTACAGGGGTTTGAACACTGAAGCTTTCTTT TRBV7-7 TRBD1 few TRBJ1-1
CSASPPPDPYNEQFF TGCAGTGCTAGCCCCCCTCCGGACCCCTACAATGAGCAGTTCTTC TRBV20-1 . . TRBJ2-1
CASRGVRGYTF TGCGCCAGCAGAGGGGTTCGTGGCTACACCTTC TRBV4-1 . . TRBJ1-2